The source of this TCR beta chain is a study of T cells in tuberculosis. Study summary: Sequenced TCRs come from CD1B-GMM tetramer-binding T cells.

Sequencing used immunoSEQ multiplex PCR; TCRdb keeps in-frame clones, though not all of them. The sample yields roughly 35,000 clones, roughly 93% seen once. The TCR was taken from a donor aged 10 to 29 with latent tuberculosis or without tuberculosis infection. Some clones in this sample may be carry-over from other donors' samples. Sequencing was performed on PBMCs.

CDR3 protein: CASSLSPGANYGYTF. DNA for the CDR3: TGTGCCAGCAGCTTAAGCCCAGGGGCCAACTATGGCTACACCTTC. This chain joins TRBV7-3 and TRBJ1-2; D perhaps matches TRBD1 (6 bases). Trimming left V 1 base short and J 2 bases short, with 11 bases between. The CDR3 spans 15 residues. The germline gives CDR1 SGHTA, CDR2 FQGTGA.